This T cell receptor beta chain was captured in a study of blood T cell repertoires in COVID-19 (dated by TCRdb to 2020 to 2021). As for the study more broadly: Collaborator samples came from the United States, Italy and Spain and covered acute and convalescent phases of COVID-19. Subjects who had been exposed to COVID-19, were actively infected with it, or had recovered from it provided the deeply sampled blood TCRbeta repertoires that made up the dataset. Samples were obtained from the ongoing ImmuneRACE study (first 160 participants) and from some 1,200 subjects provided by 6 global collaborators. Where available, HLA class I and class II types were obtained from metadata supplied by the sample provider rather than from assay-based typing. The repertoires were made available in a free public database intended to serve as a resource for research on the immune response to SARS-CoV-2. A de-identified subject ID, COVID-19 status, age in years and sex were almost always included in the sample metadata. The material from the prospective study consisted of cDNA or gDNA derived from T cells, B-cell-depleted T cells, or PBMCs.

Of note for this clone: What antigen it recognizes has not been identified. Per-base quality was not reported, and no clone a single base away is much larger than it.

The germline V gene yields SGHRS for CDR1 and YFSETQ for CDR2. Its CDR3 holds 14 amino acids, cysteine through phenylalanine. The only DNA kept is the CDR3, 42 bases in frame from the first base. The V and J ends are trimmed by 1 base and 3 bases, leaving 10 bases between them. TCRbeta CDR3 regions were amplified from genomic DNA using the immunoSEQ Assay, a bias-controlled multiplex PCR. Turning to the authors' computational methods: The number of nucleated cells in each sample was estimated by amplification of reference gene primers within the assay. Sequence reads were collapsed and filtered to measure the absolute abundance of every unique TCRbeta CDR3 rearrangement. For each sample, productive Simpson clonality was calculated as the square root of Simpson's diversity index across productive rearrangements. TCRdb's version of the immuneACCESS table is confined to in-frame rearrangements and falls short of the full clone set. An unresolved V gene accounts for under half of the shortfall where checked; the remainder is of unknown origin. D and trimming were read from the DNA, whereas the V and J calls and clone size are those reported in that table. The sample yields 140,000 or so clones; 90% were counted once. The ten largest clonotypes hold more than 9.5% of the sample.

The study at large found these results: Clinical and demographic metadata were provided uncurated, with the amount varying by source and participant.

Whole blood was collected in K2EDTA tubes by collaborating institutions according to the institutions' own protocols. For TCRbeta analysis, collaborators shipped samples in one of three forms: frozen whole blood, isolated PBMCs, or DNA extracted from either of those sample types. Sequenced sample: peripheral blood. The rearrangement joined TRBV5-1 to TRBJ1-2, with a tentative D gene TRBD1 over 6 matching bases. The sequence derives from a woman aged 80 or over with acute or convalescent COVID-19. The encoded CDR3 is CASSLQGQDYGYTF. The nucleotide sequence reads as follows: TGCGCCAGCAGCTTGCAGGGGCAGGACTATGGCTACACCTTC.